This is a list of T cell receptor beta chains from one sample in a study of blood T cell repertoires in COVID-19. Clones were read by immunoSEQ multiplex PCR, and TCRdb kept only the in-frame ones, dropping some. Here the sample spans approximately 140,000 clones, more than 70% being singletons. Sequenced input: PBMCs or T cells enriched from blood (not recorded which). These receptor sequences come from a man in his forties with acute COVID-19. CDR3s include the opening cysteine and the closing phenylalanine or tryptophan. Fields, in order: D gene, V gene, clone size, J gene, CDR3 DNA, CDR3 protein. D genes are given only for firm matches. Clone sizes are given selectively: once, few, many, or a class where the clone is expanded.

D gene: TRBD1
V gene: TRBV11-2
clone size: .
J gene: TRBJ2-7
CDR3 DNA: TGTGCCAGCAGCTCGGGTTTAGACAGGGGATTTTACGAGCAGTACTTC
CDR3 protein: CASSSGLDRGFYEQYF

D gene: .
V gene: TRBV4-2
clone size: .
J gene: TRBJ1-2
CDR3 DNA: TGTGCCAGCAGCCAAGATTCAGGCTACTATGGCTACACCTTC
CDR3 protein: CASSQDSGYYGYTF

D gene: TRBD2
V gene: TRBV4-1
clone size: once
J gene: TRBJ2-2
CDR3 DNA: TGCGCCAGCAGCCAAGACGGGGGGGCCCACACCGGGGAGCTGTTTTTT
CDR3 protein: CASSQDGGAHTGELFF

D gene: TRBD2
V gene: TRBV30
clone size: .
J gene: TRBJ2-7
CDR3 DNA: TGTGCCTGGCTTCCCTTGGCGGGAGAAGAGGTCGAGCAGTACTTC
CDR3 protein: CAWLPLAGEEVEQYF

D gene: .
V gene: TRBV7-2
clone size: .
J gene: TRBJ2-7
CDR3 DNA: TGTGCCAGCAGCCCAGACATCGGAACCTACGAGCAGTACTTC
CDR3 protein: CASSPDIGTYEQYF

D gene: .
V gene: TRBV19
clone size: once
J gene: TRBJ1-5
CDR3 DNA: TGTGCCAGTAGTATAAGGGGAGGATTCTATAGCAATCAGCCCCAGCATTTT
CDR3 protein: CASSIRGGFYSNQPQHF

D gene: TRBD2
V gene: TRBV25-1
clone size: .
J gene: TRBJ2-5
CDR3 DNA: TGTGCCAGCAGTGAGAGGACTAGCGGCCGGGAGACCCAGTACTTC
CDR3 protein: CASSERTSGRETQYF

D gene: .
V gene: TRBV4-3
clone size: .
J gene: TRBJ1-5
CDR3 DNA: TGCGCCAGCAGCCAAGATGCTGGTAATGTACGGAATCAGCCCCAGCATTTT
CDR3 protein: CASSQDAGNVRNQPQHF

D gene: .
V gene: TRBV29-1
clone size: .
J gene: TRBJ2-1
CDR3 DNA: TGCAGCGTTCGAACTCGCAATGAGCAGTTCTTC
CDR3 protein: CSVRTRNEQFF

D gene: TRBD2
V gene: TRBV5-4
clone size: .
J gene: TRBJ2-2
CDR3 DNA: TGTGCCAGCAGCTTAGGACTAGCGGGGGGGACCGGGGAGCTGTTTTTT
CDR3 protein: CASSLGLAGGTGELFF

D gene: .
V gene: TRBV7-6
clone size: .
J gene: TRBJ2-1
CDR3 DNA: TGTGCCAGCAGCTCCCCTGGGGCAGGGGCATTCAATGAGCCCCACAATGAGCAGTTCTTC
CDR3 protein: CASSSPGAGAFNEPHNEQFF

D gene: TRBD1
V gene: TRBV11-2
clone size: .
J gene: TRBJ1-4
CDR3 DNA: TGTGCCAGCAGCCCAAGGACAGGCTCGAATAATGAAAAACTGTTTTTT
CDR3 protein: CASSPRTGSNNEKLFF

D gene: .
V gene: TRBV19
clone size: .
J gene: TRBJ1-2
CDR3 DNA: TGTGCCAGTACCCCGGGTCAGCACTATGGCTACACCTTC
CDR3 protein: CASTPGQHYGYTF

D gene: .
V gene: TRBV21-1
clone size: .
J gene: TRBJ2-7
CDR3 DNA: TGTGCCAGCAAGATCTACCTAGCGGGGCTCTACGAGCAGTACTTC
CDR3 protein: CASKIYLAGLYEQYF

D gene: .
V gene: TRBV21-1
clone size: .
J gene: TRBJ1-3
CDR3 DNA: TGTGCCAGCGTCATGGGACCGGGGGTTATTTCCGCTGGAAACACCATATATTTT
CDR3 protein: CASVMGPGVISAGNTIYF

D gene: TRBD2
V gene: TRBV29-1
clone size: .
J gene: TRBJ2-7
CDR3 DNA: TGCAGCGTTCCAGGACTAGCGGACTCCTACGAGCAGTACTTC
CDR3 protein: CSVPGLADSYEQYF